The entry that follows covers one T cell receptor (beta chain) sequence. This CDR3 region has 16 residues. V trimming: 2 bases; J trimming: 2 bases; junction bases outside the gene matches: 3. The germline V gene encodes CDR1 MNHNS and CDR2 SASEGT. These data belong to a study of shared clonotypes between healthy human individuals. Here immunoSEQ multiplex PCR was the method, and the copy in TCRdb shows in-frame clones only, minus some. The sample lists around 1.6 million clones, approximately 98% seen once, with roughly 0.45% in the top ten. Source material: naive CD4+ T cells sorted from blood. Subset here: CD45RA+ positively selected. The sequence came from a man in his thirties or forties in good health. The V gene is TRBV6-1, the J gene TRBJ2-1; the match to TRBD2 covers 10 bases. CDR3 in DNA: TGTGCCAGCAGTGAATTCCTAGCGGGGGCCTACAATGAGCAGTTCTTC. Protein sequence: CASSEFLAGAYNEQFF.